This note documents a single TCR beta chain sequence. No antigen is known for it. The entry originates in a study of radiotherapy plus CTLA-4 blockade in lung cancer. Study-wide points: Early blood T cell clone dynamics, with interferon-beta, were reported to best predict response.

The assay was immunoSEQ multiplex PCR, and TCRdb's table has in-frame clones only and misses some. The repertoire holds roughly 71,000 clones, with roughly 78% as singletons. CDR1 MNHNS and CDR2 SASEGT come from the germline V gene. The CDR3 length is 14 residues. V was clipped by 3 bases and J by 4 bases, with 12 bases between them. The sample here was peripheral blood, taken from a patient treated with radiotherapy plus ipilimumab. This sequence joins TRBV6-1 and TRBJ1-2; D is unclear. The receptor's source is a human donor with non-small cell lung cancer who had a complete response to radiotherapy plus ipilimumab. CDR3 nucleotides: TGTGCCAGCAGTGAGGGTGGACGGGCCTATGGCTACACCTTC. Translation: CASSEGGRAYGYTF.